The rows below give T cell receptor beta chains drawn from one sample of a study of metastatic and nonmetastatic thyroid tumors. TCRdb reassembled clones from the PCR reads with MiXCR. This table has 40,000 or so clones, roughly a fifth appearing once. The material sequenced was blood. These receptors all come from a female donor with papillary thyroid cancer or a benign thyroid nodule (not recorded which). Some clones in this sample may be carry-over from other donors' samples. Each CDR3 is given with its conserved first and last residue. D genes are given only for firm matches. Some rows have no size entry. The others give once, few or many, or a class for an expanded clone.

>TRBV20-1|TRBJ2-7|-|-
CSPTTGPSGEQYF
TGCAGTCCCACCACCGGGCCCTCGGGCGAGCAGTACTTC
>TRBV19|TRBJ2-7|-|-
CASSMTSRGEQYF
TGTGCCAGTAGTATGACAAGTAGGGGCGAGCAGTACTTC
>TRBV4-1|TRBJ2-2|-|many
CASSQEAGALTGELFF
TGCGCCAGCAGCCAAGAGGCAGGGGCTCTGACCGGGGAGCTGTTTTTT
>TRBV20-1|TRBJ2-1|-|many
CSARGYLADEQFF
TGCAGTGCTAGAGGTTATCTAGCAGATGAGCAGTTCTTC
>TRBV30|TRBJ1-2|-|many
CAWDPGQGYTF
TGTGCCTGGGACCCTGGCCAGGGCTACACCTTC
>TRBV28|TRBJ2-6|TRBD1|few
CASSSQTGISVSNVLTF
TGTGCCAGCAGTTCCCAGACAGGGATCTCTGTGTCCAACGTCCTGACTTTC
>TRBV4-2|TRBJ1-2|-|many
CASSQELGSNYGYTF
TGTGCCAGCAGCCAAGAGCTGGGGTCCAACTATGGCTACACCTTC
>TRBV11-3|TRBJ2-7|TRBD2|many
CASGQREVRYEQYF
TGTGCCAGCGGACAGCGGGAGGTTCGGTACGAGCAGTACTTC
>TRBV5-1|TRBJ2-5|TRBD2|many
CASSLFGLAGGFQETQYF
TGCGCCAGCAGCCTATTCGGACTAGCGGGAGGATTCCAAGAGACCCAGTACTTC
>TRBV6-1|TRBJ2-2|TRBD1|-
CAISKITGGSNTGELFF
TGTGCCATCAGTAAAATTACAGGGGGCTCGAACACCGGGGAGCTGTTTTTT
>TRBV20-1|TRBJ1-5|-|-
CSARPDVGGRQPQHF
TGCAGTGCTAGACCGGACGTAGGGGGGCGTCAGCCCCAGCATTTT
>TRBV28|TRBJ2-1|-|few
CASMDEVFGTLAYNEQFF
TGTGCCAGCATGGACGAGGTGTTCGGGACTCTGGCCTACAATGAGCAGTTCTTC
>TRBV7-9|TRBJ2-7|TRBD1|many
CASSLMTGAEQYF
TGTGCCAGCAGCTTAATGACAGGGGCCGAGCAGTACTTC
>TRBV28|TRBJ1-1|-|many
CASSRSVNTEAFF
TGTGCCAGCAGTCGGTCCGTGAACACTGAAGCTTTCTTT
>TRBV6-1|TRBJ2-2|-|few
CASAPGWTGELFF
TGTGCCAGCGCCCCGGGATGGACAGGGGAGCTGTTTTTT
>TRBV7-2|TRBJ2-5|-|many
CASSIPGFAETQYF
TGTGCCAGCAGCATACCAGGGTTTGCGGAGACCCAGTACTTC
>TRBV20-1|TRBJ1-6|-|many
CSASRDYNSPLHF
TGCAGTGCTAGTCGGGACTATAATTCACCCCTCCACTTT
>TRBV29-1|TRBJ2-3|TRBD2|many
CSVGGRGGSMDTQYF
TGCAGCGTTGGGGGTCGGGGCGGGAGTATGGATACGCAGTATTTT
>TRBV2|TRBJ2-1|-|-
CASSEGRVPCEQFF
TGTGCCAGCAGTGAGGGCAGGGTGCCATGTGAGCAGTTCTTC
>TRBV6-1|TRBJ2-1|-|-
CASRDYLSYNEQFF
TGTGCCAGCAGGGACTACCTCTCCTACAATGAGCAGTTCTTC
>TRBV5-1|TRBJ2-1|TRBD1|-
CASSLVGTVPNEQFF
TGCGCCAGCAGCTTGGTTGGGACAGTGCCCAATGAGCAGTTCTTC
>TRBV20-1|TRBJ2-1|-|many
CSASSTPRTSEQFF
TGCAGTGCTAGCTCCACACCCCGGACGAGTGAGCAGTTCTTC
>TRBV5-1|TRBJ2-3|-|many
CASSLEGGDTQYF
TGCGCCAGCAGCTTGGAAGGGGGAGATACGCAGTATTTT